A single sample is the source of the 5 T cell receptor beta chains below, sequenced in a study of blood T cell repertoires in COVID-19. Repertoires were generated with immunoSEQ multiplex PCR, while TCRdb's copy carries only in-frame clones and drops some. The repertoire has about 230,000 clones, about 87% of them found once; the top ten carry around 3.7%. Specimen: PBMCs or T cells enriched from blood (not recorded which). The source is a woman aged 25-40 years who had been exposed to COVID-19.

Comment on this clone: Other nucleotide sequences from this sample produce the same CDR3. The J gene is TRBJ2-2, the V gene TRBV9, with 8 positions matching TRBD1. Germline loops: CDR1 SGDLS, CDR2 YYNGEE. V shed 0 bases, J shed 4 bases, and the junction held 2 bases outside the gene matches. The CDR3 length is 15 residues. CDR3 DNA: TGTGCCAGCAGCGTAGTAACAGGGGGCACCGGGGAGCTGTTTTTT. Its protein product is CASSVVTGGTGELFF. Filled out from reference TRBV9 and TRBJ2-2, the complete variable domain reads DSGVTQTPKHLITATGQRVTLRCSPRSGDLSVYWYQQSLDQGLQFLIQYYNGEERAKGNILERFSAQQFPDLHSELNLSSLELGDSALYFCASSVVTGGTGELFFGEGSRLTVL.

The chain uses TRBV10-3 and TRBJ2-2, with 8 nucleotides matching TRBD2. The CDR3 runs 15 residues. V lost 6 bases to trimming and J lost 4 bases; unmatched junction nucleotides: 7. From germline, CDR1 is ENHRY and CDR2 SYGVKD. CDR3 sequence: CAISVTSGVTGELFF. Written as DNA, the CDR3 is TGTGCCATCAGCGTAACTAGCGGAGTCACCGGGGAGCTGTTTTTT.

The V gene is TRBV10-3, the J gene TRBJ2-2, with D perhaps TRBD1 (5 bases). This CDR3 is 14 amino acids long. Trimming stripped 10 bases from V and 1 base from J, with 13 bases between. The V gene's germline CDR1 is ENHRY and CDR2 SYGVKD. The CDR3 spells CATLRGGNTGELFF. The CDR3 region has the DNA TGTGCCACACTTAGGGGCGGGAACACCGGGGAGCTGTTTTTT.

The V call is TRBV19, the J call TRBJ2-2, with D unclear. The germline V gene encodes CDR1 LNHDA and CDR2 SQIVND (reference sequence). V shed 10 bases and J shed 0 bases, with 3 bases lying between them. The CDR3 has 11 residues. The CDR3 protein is CATTNTGELFF. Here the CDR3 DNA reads TGTGCCACCACGAACACCGGGGAGCTGTTTTTT.

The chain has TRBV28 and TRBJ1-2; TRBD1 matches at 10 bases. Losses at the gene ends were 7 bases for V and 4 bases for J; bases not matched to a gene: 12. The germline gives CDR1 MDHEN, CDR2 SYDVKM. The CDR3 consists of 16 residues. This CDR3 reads CASTQWRTGGTYGYTF. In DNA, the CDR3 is TGTGCCAGCACCCAATGGAGGACAGGGGGGACCTATGGCTACACCTTC.